The 21 T cell receptor beta chains below come from one sample, sequenced in a study of response to subunit inactivated influenza vaccine. One entry per CDR3 protein results from TCRdb running MiXCR on the RT-PCR reads. This repertoire shows hundreds of thousands of distinct CDR3 sequences, around 25% found once; its top ten account for less than 2.5%. This sample comprised CD4+ T cells sorted from PBMCs, obtained roughly 5 days after vaccination. These receptor sequences come from a man between 45 and 60 years old who received an inactivated influenza vaccine.

The chain recombines TRBV6-5 with TRBJ1-6; D not certain. The CDR3 is 17 amino acids. V was trimmed by 0 bases and J by 0 bases, leaving 9 bases between them. The germline gives CDR1 MNHEY, CDR2 SVGAGI. DNA of the CDR3: TGTGCCAGCAGTTACTCGATGGCGAGCTCCTATAATTCACCCCTCCACTTT. It specifies CASSYSMASSYNSPLHF.

The chain uses TRBV5-5 and TRBJ1-4; D gene ambiguous. CDR1 and CDR2 (germline): SGHKS, YYEKEE (reference sequence). Trimming removed 0 bases at V and 5 bases at J, with 11 bases between. This CDR3 is built from 15 residues. Here the CDR3 reads CASSLEQWWNEKLFF. As DNA, the CDR3 is TGTGCCAGCAGCTTGGAACAGTGGTGGAATGAAAAACTGTTTTTT.

This clonotype showed up just a few times. CDR3 amino acids: CSARDRGRTGELFF. DNA of the CDR3: TGCAGTGCTAGAGATCGGGGGCGTACCGGGGAGCTGTTTTTT. The chain couples TRBV20-1 to TRBJ2-2, with D perhaps matching TRBD1 or TRBD2 (6 bases each). With 0 bases removed from V and 5 bases from J, the gap between germline ends came to 10 bases. This CDR3 region has 14 residues. Germline V lookup: CDR1 DFQATT, CDR2 SNEGSKA (reference sequence).

The gene calls are TRBV28 and TRBJ2-1; D might be TRBD1 or TRBD2, each matching 5 bases. Germline V lookup: CDR1 MDHEN, CDR2 SYDVKM. The CDR3 extends over 15 amino acids. Trimming took 8 bases from V and 0 from J, leaving 14 bases between them. CDR3 bases: TGTGCCAGCTTCGAGGGGACGAGCTCCTACAATGAGCAGTTCTTC. It specifies CASFEGTSSYNEQFF.

The chain couples TRBV5-1 to TRBJ1-2; D possibly corresponds to TRBD1 (5 bases). The CDR3 contains 14 residues. CDR1 is SGHRS, CDR2 YFSETQ, per germline. Trimming removed 3 bases at V and 2 bases at J, with 11 bases between. CDR3 amino acids: CASSYGTENYGYTF. The CDR3 DNA is TGCGCCAGCAGCTACGGGACGGAAAACTATGGCTACACCTTC.

This clonotype was seen a few times. The chain carries TRBV10-3 and TRBJ1-4, with 7 nucleotides matching TRBD1. CDR1 is ENHRY, CDR2 SYGVKD, per germline. This CDR3 has 15 amino acids. V lost 4 bases and J lost 5; bases outside the gene matches: 7. DNA of the CDR3: TGTGCCATCAGTGCCGCCGGGACAGAAAATGAAAAACTGTTTTTT. It codes for CAISAAGTENEKLFF.

The chain joins TRBV10-3 to TRBJ2-3; TRBD2 matches at 8 bases. The CDR3 is made up of 17 amino acids. Germline V gene sequence: CDR1 ENHRY, CDR2 SYGVKD. Trimming took 3 bases from V and 7 from J; bases not matched to a gene: 15. The CDR3 DNA follows: TGTGCCATCAGTGAAGATTCCGGGACTAGAGTAGGAAATACGCAGTATTTT. Its protein is CAISEDSGTRVGNTQYF.

This chain uses TRBV4-3 with TRBJ2-1; 12 bases fit TRBD2. Germline V gene sequence: CDR1 LGHNA, CDR2 YSLEER. The CDR3 has 18 residues. Germline trimming cut 4 bases from V and 0 bases from J; bases unmatched to any gene: 7. CDR3 DNA sequence: TGCGCCAGCAGCCCCCATGGACTAGCGGGGATCTCCTACAATGAGCAGTTCTTC. It translates to CASSPHGLAGISYNEQFF.

The chain couples TRBV6-5 to TRBJ1-1, with D uncertain. There are 13 residues in the CDR3. In germline, CDR1 is MNHEY, CDR2 SVGAGI. Deletions cut 2 bases from V and 4 bases from J, with 8 bases between. This chain's CDR3 is CASSYRKLTEAFF. The DNA of the CDR3 is TGTGCCAGCAGTTACAGGAAACTCACTGAAGCTTTCTTT.

This sequence joins TRBV20-1 and TRBJ2-7; the D is unclear. This CDR3 comprises 14 residues. From germline, CDR1 is DFQATT and CDR2 SNEGSKA (reference sequence). Trimming took 0 bases from V and 6 from J, leaving 15 bases between them. The CDR3 DNA sequence: TGCAGTGCTAGAGATCATGCCCCGAAAGGCGAGCAGTACTTC. Its translation: CSARDHAPKGEQYF.

There are a few counts of this clonotype. The chain's CDR3 is CASSYSNRGDYEQYF. The DNA of the CDR3 is TGTGCCAGCAGTTACTCGAACCGGGGCGACTACGAGCAGTACTTC. The J gene is TRBJ2-7, the V gene TRBV6-5; TRBD1 or TRBD2 may be the D gene (5 bases each). Looked up from germline, CDR1 is MNHEY and CDR2 is SVGAGI. V was clipped by 0 bases and J by 3 bases, with 12 bases between them. This CDR3 region has 15 residues.

This clonotype has more than one count but fewer than ten. The gene calls are TRBV11-2 and TRBJ2-3; TRBD2 aligns across 11 bases. The CDR3 length is 20 residues. V lost 5 bases to trimming and J lost 0 bases; unmatched junction nucleotides: 16. The V gene's germline CDR1 is SGHAT and CDR2 FQNNGV. As DNA, the CDR3 is TGTGCCAGCAGCCTAAGGACTAGCGGGCACCCCGCGGTTAGCACAGATACGCAGTATTTT. Its translation: CASSLRTSGHPAVSTDTQYF.

The rearrangement links TRBV11-2 to TRBJ2-1, with 8 positions matching TRBD1. CDR1 is SGHAT and CDR2 is FQNNGV in the germline V gene. V lost 5 bases and J lost 1; bases outside the gene matches: 4. The CDR3 runs to 15 residues. The CDR3 loop is CASSQQGGSYNEQFF. The CDR3 nucleotides are TGTGCCAGCAGCCAACAGGGGGGTTCCTACAATGAGCAGTTCTTC.

The rearrangement links TRBV24-1 to TRBJ2-1, with TRBD1 matching over 8 bases. Germline CDR1 and CDR2: KGHDR and SFDVKD. This CDR3 region has 15 residues. The J segment lost 9 bases and the V segment lost 4 bases, leaving 10 bases of the junction unmatched. This CDR3 reads CATSEDRAPAAEQFF. CDR3 bases: TGTGCCACCAGTGAGGACAGGGCCCCAGCGGCTGAGCAGTTCTTC.

In this sample, this clonotype turned up a few times. The V call is TRBV5-1, the J call TRBJ2-7; 7 nucleotides align to TRBD1. This CDR3 contains 12 residues. V shed 4 bases, J shed 6 bases, and the junction held 4 bases outside the gene matches. Germline CDR1 reads SGHRS; CDR2 reads YFSETQ. Here the CDR3 reads CASSPDRAEQYF. The CDR3, as DNA: TGCGCCAGCAGCCCCGACAGGGCCGAGCAGTACTTC. Filled out from reference TRBV5-1 and TRBJ2-7, the complete variable domain reads KAGVTQTPRYLIKTRGQQVTLSCSPISGHRSVSWYQQTPGQGLQFLFEYFSETQRNKGNFPGRFSGRQFSNSRSEMNVSTLELGDSALYLCASSPDRAEQYFGPGTRLTVT.

This clonotype was counted once. This chain connects TRBV18 to TRBJ2-1, with D tentatively TRBD1 (6 bases). This CDR3 has 15 amino acids. Germline assignment: CDR1 KGHSH and CDR2 LQKENI. V lost 2 bases and J 4 bases, leaving 12 bases between the germline ends. CDR3: CASSPWTETYNEQFF. CDR3 nucleotides: TGTGCCAGCTCACCATGGACAGAGACTTACAATGAGCAGTTCTTC.

The rearrangement uses TRBV20-1 and TRBJ2-1, with TRBD2 matching over 9 bases. This CDR3 is 15 amino acids long. Germline V CDR1 and CDR2: DFQATT, SNEGSKA (reference sequence). V was pared by 5 bases and J by 8 bases, with 13 bases of the junction left unmatched. The CDR3 sequence: CSAQLLRGGDDEQFF. In DNA, the CDR3 is TGCAGTGCTCAGCTCTTGCGGGGGGGCGACGATGAGCAGTTCTTC.

The chain joins TRBV5-1 to TRBJ2-1, with 7 bases matching TRBD2. This CDR3 region has 16 residues. V dropped 4 bases and J dropped 0; count of bases not matched to a gene: 7. Germline values: CDR1 SGHRS, CDR2 YFSETQ. CDR3 nucleotide sequence: TGCGCCAGCAGCACCCTAGCGGAAACCTCCTACAATGAGCAGTTCTTC. The encoded protein is CASSTLAETSYNEQFF.

V usage is TRBV12-3 or TRBV12-4 and J usage is TRBJ2-5, with D perhaps matching TRBD2 (7 bases). Trimming left V 3 bases short and J 5 bases short, with 13 bases between. CDR3 length equals 14 residues. Written as DNA, the CDR3 is TGTGCCAGCAGTTTGCAGGGGAGGGGGGAGACCCAGTACTTC. It translates to CASSLQGRGETQYF.

The CDR3: CASSSGHITTDTQYF. The CDR3 region has the DNA TGTGCCAGCAGCTCGGGACATATCACCACAGATACGCAGTATTTT. The chain couples TRBV7-2 to TRBJ2-3; D might be TRBD1 (6 bases). Germline values: CDR1 SGHTA, CDR2 FQGNSA. The CDR3 is 15 amino acids. The V end was cut by 4 bases, the J end by 2 bases, with 13 bases between. The variable domain in full, completed from reference TRBV7-2 and TRBJ2-3, reads GAGVSQSPSNKVTEKGKDVELRCDPISGHTALYWYRQSLGQGLEFLIYFQGNSAPDKSGLPSDRFSAERTGGSVSTLTIQRTQQEDSAVYLCASSSGHITTDTQYFGPGTRLTVL.

This chain connects TRBV27 to TRBJ2-1; 8 bases agree with TRBD2. The V gene end was trimmed by 3 bases and the J gene end by 3 bases; junction bases not matched to a gene: 7. The CDR3 extends over 16 amino acids. Germline CDR1 MNHEY, CDR2 SMNVEV (reference sequence). CDR3 in DNA: TGTGCCAGCAGTTTCCTAAGCGGGGGAGTCTACAATGAGCAGTTCTTC. Translation gives CASSFLSGGVYNEQFF.